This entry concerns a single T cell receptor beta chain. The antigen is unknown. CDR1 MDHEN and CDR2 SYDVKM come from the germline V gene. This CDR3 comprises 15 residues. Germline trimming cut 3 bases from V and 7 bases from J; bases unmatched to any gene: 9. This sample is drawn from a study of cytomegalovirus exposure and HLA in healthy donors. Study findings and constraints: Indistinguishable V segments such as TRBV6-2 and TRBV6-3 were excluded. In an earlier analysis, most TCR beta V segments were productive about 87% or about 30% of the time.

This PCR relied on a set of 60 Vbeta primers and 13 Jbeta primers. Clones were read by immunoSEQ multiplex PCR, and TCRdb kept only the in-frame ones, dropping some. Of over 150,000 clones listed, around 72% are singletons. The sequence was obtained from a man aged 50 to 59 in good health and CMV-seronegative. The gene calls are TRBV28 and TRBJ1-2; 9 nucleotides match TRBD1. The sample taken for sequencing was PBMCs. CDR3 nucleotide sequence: TGTGCCAGCAGTTTGCGGGACAGGGTAGTCCCTGGCTACACCTTC. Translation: CASSLRDRVVPGYTF.